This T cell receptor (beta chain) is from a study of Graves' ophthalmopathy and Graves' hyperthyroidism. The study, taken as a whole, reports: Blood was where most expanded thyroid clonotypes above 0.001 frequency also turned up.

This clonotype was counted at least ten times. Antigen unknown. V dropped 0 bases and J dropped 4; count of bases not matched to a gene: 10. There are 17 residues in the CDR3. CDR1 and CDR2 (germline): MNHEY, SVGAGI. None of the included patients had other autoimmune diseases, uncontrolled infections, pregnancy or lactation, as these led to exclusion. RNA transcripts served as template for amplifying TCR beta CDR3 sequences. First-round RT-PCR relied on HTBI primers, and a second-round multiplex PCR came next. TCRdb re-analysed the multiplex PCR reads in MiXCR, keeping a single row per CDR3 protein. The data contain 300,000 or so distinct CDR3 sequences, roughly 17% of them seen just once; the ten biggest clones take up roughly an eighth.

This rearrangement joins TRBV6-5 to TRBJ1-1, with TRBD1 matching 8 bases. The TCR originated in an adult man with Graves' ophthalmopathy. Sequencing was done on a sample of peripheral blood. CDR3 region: CASSYSVQGAQSTEAFF. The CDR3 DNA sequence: TGTGCCAGCAGTTACTCGGTTCAGGGGGCTCAGAGCACTGAAGCTTTCTTT.